Each of the 20 T cell receptor beta chains below was sequenced from the same sample in a study of blood T cell repertoires in COVID-19. TCRdb's table, derived via immunoSEQ multiplex PCR, lists solely in-frame clones and lacks some. In the table there are 400,000 to 500,000 clones, approximately 91% of which are singletons. The sample was PBMCs or T cells enriched from blood (not recorded which). The receptors here all came from a woman under 30 who had been exposed to COVID-19.

This clone was seen once. The chain recombines TRBV27 with TRBJ2-2; D gene uncertain. Trimming took off 6 bases at V and 0 bases at J, with 11 bases between the two ends. Germline values: CDR1 MNHEY, CDR2 SMNVEV (reference sequence). This CDR3 has 15 residues. The CDR3: CASRLTTTNTGELFF. CDR3 sequence (DNA): TGTGCCAGCAGACTAACGACCACGAACACCGGGGAGCTGTTTTTT.

This chain links TRBV7-2 with TRBJ2-1; no clear D gene. Trimming pared 0 bases from V and 7 bases from J, leaving 10 bases between. Per the germline V gene, CDR1 is SGHTA and CDR2 is FQGNSA. This CDR3 is built from 14 residues. CDR3: CASSLALGLNEQFF. Written as DNA, the CDR3 is TGTGCCAGCAGCTTAGCGCTTGGCCTTAATGAGCAGTTCTTC.

This clone has a handful of counts. V usage is TRBV3-1 (or the pseudogene TRBV3-2) and J usage is TRBJ2-1, with TRBD2 matching 8 bases. The CDR3 totals 16 residues. Germline trimming cut 4 bases from V and 9 bases from J; bases unmatched to any gene: 14. CDR1 and CDR2 from the germline V gene are LGHDT and YNNKEL (reference sequence). CDR3 coding DNA: TGTGCCAGCAGCCTTAGTACCCAGGGACTAGTCTTTGAGCAGTTCTTC. Translating it yields CASSLSTQGLVFEQFF.

In this sample, this clone turned up once. This chain connects TRBV10-2 to TRBJ2-1; D is ambiguous. Per the germline V gene, CDR1 is WSHSY and CDR2 is SAAADI. CDR3 length equals 12 residues. The V end was cut by 8 bases, the J end by 6 bases, with 11 bases between. The CDR3 is CASGSNTNEQFF. CDR3 sequence (DNA): TGCGCCAGCGGCTCAAACACCAATGAGCAGTTCTTC.

This clone was detected only once. The chain joins TRBV28 to TRBJ2-7; TRBD2 might be the D (5 bases). In germline, CDR1 is MDHEN, CDR2 SYDVKM. V was cut by 7 bases and J by 2 bases, with 9 bases left in between. The CDR3 totals 12 residues. CDR3 coding DNA: TGTGCCAGCACAGGACTTACCTACGAGCAGTACTTC. Amino acid sequence: CASTGLTYEQYF.

This sequence joins TRBV28 and TRBJ1-2; 7 nucleotides match TRBD1. CDR3 length equals 14 residues. The ends lost 2 bases at V and 8 bases at J; junction bases unmatched: 8. The germline V gene encodes CDR1 MDHEN and CDR2 SYDVKM. Written as DNA, the CDR3 is TGTGCCAGCAGTTTAGGAGACAGGGAAGGCGGCTACACCTTC. Its translation: CASSLGDREGGYTF.

The chain employs TRBV19 and TRBJ2-2, with TRBD2 matching over 14 bases. The trim removed 3 bases at V and 6 bases at J, leaving 9 bases unmatched. The length of the CDR3 is 18 residues. Per the germline V gene, CDR1 is LNHDA and CDR2 is SQIVND (reference sequence). The CDR3 coding sequence is TGTGCCAGTAGTATCCCCTTGACTAGCGGGGGGGCCTCCGGGGAGCTGTTTTTT. It yields the protein CASSIPLTSGGASGELFF.

This sequence joins TRBV27 and TRBJ2-7, with 12 bases fitting TRBD1. V gave up 0 bases and J gave up 6 bases; unmatched junction bases: 9. This CDR3 is 17 amino acids long. Germline values: CDR1 MNHEY, CDR2 SMNVEV (reference sequence). CDR3 bases: TGTGCCAGCAGTTTATCCCCCGGCGGGACAGGGGGCTTCGAGCAGTACTTC. Translated, it gives CASSLSPGGTGGFEQYF.

This clone showed up just once. V gene TRBV5-1 combines with J gene TRBJ2-1; 8 positions agree with TRBD1. The CDR3 has 14 residues. Losses at the gene ends were 3 bases for V and 2 bases for J; bases not matched to a gene: 1. Germline lookup yields CDR1 SGHRS and CDR2 YFSETQ. Here the CDR3 reads CASSSQGAYNEQFF. CDR3 nucleotides: TGCGCCAGCAGCTCACAGGGGGCCTACAATGAGCAGTTCTTC. The variable domain in full, completed from reference TRBV5-1 and TRBJ2-1, reads KAGVTQTPRYLIKTRGQQVTLSCSPISGHRSVSWYQQTPGQGLQFLFEYFSETQRNKGNFPGRFSGRQFSNSRSEMNVSTLELGDSALYLCASSSQGAYNEQFFGPGTRLTVL.

V usage is TRBV4-3 and J usage is TRBJ1-2, with 7 bases that match TRBD1. Germline V lookup: CDR1 LGHNA, CDR2 YSLEER. The CDR3 has 17 amino acids. Unmatched junction bases numbered 11, after V lost 0 bases and J lost 4 bases. CDR3 nucleotides: TGCGCCAGCAGCCAAGAGTATATCGGGACAGAGGGCTATGGCTACACCTTC. Its protein is CASSQEYIGTEGYGYTF.

This chain links TRBV18 with TRBJ1-6; no clear D. This CDR3 spans 16 amino acids. Trimming removed 3 bases at V and 9 bases at J, with 18 bases between. Germline-derived CDR1 and CDR2 are KGHSH and LQKENI. CDR3 coding DNA: TGTGCCAGCTCACCTACTAGCTCTAGTCCGCCTTCACCCCTCCACTTT. Translating gives CASSPTSSSPPSPLHF.

V gene TRBV4-3 combines with J gene TRBJ1-2; 7 positions agree with TRBD1. The trim removed 3 bases at V and 6 bases at J, leaving 13 bases unmatched. This CDR3 has 16 residues. Germline lookup yields CDR1 LGHNA and CDR2 YSLEER. The CDR3 here is CASSQKSGTATHGYTF. CDR3 nucleotides: TGCGCCAGCAGCCAGAAATCGGGGACAGCTACTCATGGCTACACCTTC.

This sequence joins TRBV4-1 and TRBJ2-1, with D perhaps matching TRBD2 (5 bases). Germline V gives CDR1 MGHRA, CDR2 YSYEKL. This CDR3 contains 13 residues. V lost 4 bases to trimming and J lost 8 bases, with 12 bases between them. The CDR3, as DNA: TGCGCCAGCAGCCTCCTGGGTAGCGATGAGCAGTTCTTC. Translated, it gives CASSLLGSDEQFF.

V gene TRBV6-5 combines with J gene TRBJ1-1; a possible D gene is TRBD1 (6 bases). CDR1 is MNHEY and CDR2 is SVGAGI in the germline V gene. The V end was cut by 6 bases, the J end by 1 base, with 9 bases between. The CDR3 has 13 residues. The CDR3 protein is CASRDSKNTEAFF. In DNA form, the CDR3 reads TGTGCCAGCAGGGACAGCAAGAACACTGAAGCTTTCTTT.

The genes are TRBV4-1 and TRBJ2-1, with 14 bases fitting TRBD2. The CDR3 contains 16 residues. Trimming took 2 bases from V and 6 from J; bases not matched to a gene: 3. Germline assignment: CDR1 MGHRA and CDR2 YSYEKL. The CDR3 sequence is CASSQLGLAGVNEQFF. The CDR3 bases are TGCGCCAGCAGCCAACTGGGACTAGCGGGAGTCAATGAGCAGTTCTTC.

The rearrangement joins TRBV4-1 to TRBJ2-5; 12 bases map to TRBD2. CDR1 and CDR2 from the germline V gene are MGHRA and YSYEKL. Trimming removed 4 bases from V and 5 bases from J; junction bases left unmatched: 5. The CDR3 spans 15 residues. The CDR3 is CASSPPTSGGETQYF. In DNA form, the CDR3 reads TGCGCCAGCAGCCCGCCGACTAGCGGGGGTGAGACCCAGTACTTC.

This clone was counted a few times. This chain joins TRBV7-9 and TRBJ2-6; 8 bases match TRBD1. V shed 4 bases, J shed 1 base, and the junction held 9 bases outside the gene matches. The CDR3 consists of 18 residues. Germline CDR1 reads SEHNR; CDR2 reads FQNEAQ (reference sequence). CDR3 sequence: CASSSPGQVSSGANVLTF. The CDR3 DNA reads TGTGCCAGCAGCTCACCGGGACAGGTATCTTCTGGGGCCAACGTCCTGACTTTC.

This sequence joins TRBV6-1 and TRBJ2-7; D possibly corresponds to TRBD2 (5 bases). The germline gives CDR1 MNHNS, CDR2 SASEGT. V dropped 1 base and J dropped 1 base, with 8 bases sitting between them. The CDR3 totals 14 residues. This CDR3 reads CASSEVGVSYEQYF. CDR3 in DNA: TGTGCCAGCAGTGAAGTCGGGGTTTCCTACGAGCAGTACTTC.

The chain has TRBV5-8 and TRBJ1-1, with D perhaps TRBD1 (6 bases). The CDR3 totals 16 residues. Trimming shortened V by 0 bases and J by 2 bases, and 14 bases separated the two germline ends. CDR1 is SGHTS and CDR2 is YDEGEE in the germline V gene. CDR3 protein: CASSLEQGYGNTEAFF. CDR3 DNA: TGTGCCAGCAGCTTGGAACAGGGTTATGGAAACACTGAAGCTTTCTTT.

The genes are TRBV14 and TRBJ1-1; D unclear. Germline V CDR1 and CDR2: SGHDN, FVKESK. The CDR3 spans 16 residues. Trimming shortened V by 1 base and J by 6 bases, and 18 bases separated the two germline ends. CDR3 loop: CASSQVDLRLGAEAFF. CDR3 coding DNA: TGTGCCAGCAGCCAAGTGGATCTGCGTCTAGGCGCTGAAGCTTTCTTT.